Given below is one T cell receptor beta chain in context. Its target is not known. The sample is drawn from a study of shared clonotypes between healthy human individuals. About the research overall: Three CD4 naive, three CD4 memory, two CD8 naive and one CD8 memory plate were used per donor.

Replicate sorted-subset PCRs were loaded with around 210 ng DNA, tens of thousands of T cell genomes. The method was immunoSEQ multiplex PCR; TCRdb's version includes in-frame clones alone and lacks a portion of them. The sample yields around 2,000,000 clones, around 93% seen once. V lost 6 bases and J 5 bases, leaving 16 bases between the germline ends. The CDR3 extends over 15 amino acids. Germline V gene sequence: CDR1 MNHNS, CDR2 SASEGT. In the naive CD8 group, cells lacked CD45RO and were positively selected for CCR7, so terminally differentiated effector memory CD45RA+ cells were left out. Adult Caucasians living in Nashville, Tennessee made up all of the donors. Findings of the study overall: Genetic and exposure-history diversity was limited by the few donors.

The sample comprised naive CD8+ T cells from PBMCs. V is TRBV6-1 and J is TRBJ1-4; TRBD1 is a possible D gene (5 bases). The clonotype originates from a man aged 18 to 30 in good health. Some clones in this sample may be carry-over from other donors' samples. As DNA, the CDR3 is TGTGCCAGCAGCGGGACCCGGGTCCGAAATGAAAAACTGTTTTTT. It specifies CASSGTRVRNEKLFF.